This entry lists 4 T cell receptor beta chains sequenced from one sample in a study of blood T cell repertoires in COVID-19. TCRdb keeps only in-frame clones here, not all; method: immunoSEQ multiplex PCR. The table lists 300,000 to 400,000 clones, 88% of them singletons. Sequenced input: peripheral blood. The origin of the receptors is a woman between 70 and 85 years old with COVID-19, enrolled during active disease.

The V and J genes are TRBV7-2 and TRBJ2-3; D not certain. V gave up 3 bases and J gave up 7 bases, with 8 bases separating them. This CDR3 region has 12 residues. Germline V gives CDR1 SGHTA, CDR2 FQGNSA. The CDR3 sequence is CASSFGGYTQYF. The CDR3 DNA reads as TGTGCCAGCAGCTTCGGCGGTTATACGCAGTATTTT.

This clone was recorded only once. The rearrangement joins TRBV11-2 to TRBJ2-7; unclear D gene. Trimming removed 4 bases at V and 3 bases at J, with 7 bases between. CDR3 length: 12 residues. Germline CDR1 is SGHAT and CDR2 is FQNNGV. The CDR3 nucleotides read TGTGCCAGCAGCTCGTCCTTCTACGAGCAGTACTTC. It yields the protein CASSSSFYEQYF.

The genes are TRBV12-5 and TRBJ1-1; unclear D gene. Germline loops: CDR1 LGHNT, CDR2 FRNRAP. The CDR3 has 16 amino acids. V gave up 1 base and J gave up 1 base, with 13 bases separating them. The CDR3 loop is CASGLGEMRPNTEAFF. The CDR3 nucleotides are TGTGCTAGTGGTTTGGGGGAGATGAGGCCGAACACTGAAGCTTTCTTT.

The chain couples TRBV10-3 to TRBJ1-1, with D unresolved. This CDR3 spans 13 amino acids. The V gene's germline CDR1 is ENHRY and CDR2 SYGVKD. The V end was cut by 7 bases, the J end by 4 bases, with 13 bases between. Here the CDR3 reads CAITPRDGTEAFF. CDR3 nucleotides: TGTGCCATCACTCCACGGGATGGCACTGAAGCTTTCTTT.